This entry is about one T cell receptor beta chain. A junction end diverges from the germline sequence, so it may reflect a read error. The sample belongs to a study of technical replicates of blood from a few donors. Sequencing was performed with immunoSEQ multiplex PCR; in TCRdb, only in-frame clones are kept and a portion is missing. Of tens of thousands of clones in the sample, around nine tenths were seen once. Germline CDR1 is SGHRS and CDR2 is YFSETQ. The CDR3 is 13 residues long. The TCR sequence derives from a human donor in good health. Sequencing was performed on T cells isolated from PBMCs. This chain connects TRBV5-1 to TRBJ1-1; a weak D match, TRBD1 (6 bases). CDR3 sequence reads: CASGPVQGAEAFF. The CDR3 DNA sequence: TGCGCCAGCGGCCCCGTACAGGGCGCTGAAGCCTTCTTT.